This T cell receptor beta chain was retrieved from a study of cytomegalovirus exposure and HLA in healthy donors. Clones were read by immunoSEQ multiplex PCR, and TCRdb kept only the in-frame ones, dropping some. The sample has roughly 260,000 clones; more than 75% are singletons. The CDR3 covers 14 residues. Germline loops: CDR1 SEHNR, CDR2 FQNEAQ (reference sequence). The V end was cut by 1 base, the J end by 11 bases, with 14 bases between. Separate from the approximately 730-subject first cohort, the roughly 110-subject validation cohort was the one that the donors belonged to. The chain joins TRBV7-9 to TRBJ1-4; D may be TRBD1 (5 bases). Sequencing was performed on PBMCs. This sequence originates from a man aged 18 to 35 in good health and CMV-seronegative. CDR3 amino acids: CASSLVATVAKLFF. The CDR3 DNA is TGTGCCAGCAGCTTAGTGGCGACAGTCGCCAAACTGTTTTTT. Using reference TRBV7-9 and TRBJ1-4 for the parts outside the CDR3, the full variable domain is DTGVSQNPRHKITKRGQNVTFRCDPISEHNRLYWYRQTLGQGPEFLTYFQNEAQLEKSRLLSDRFSAERPKGSFSTLEIQRTEQGDSAMYLCASSLVATVAKLFFGSGTQLSVL.